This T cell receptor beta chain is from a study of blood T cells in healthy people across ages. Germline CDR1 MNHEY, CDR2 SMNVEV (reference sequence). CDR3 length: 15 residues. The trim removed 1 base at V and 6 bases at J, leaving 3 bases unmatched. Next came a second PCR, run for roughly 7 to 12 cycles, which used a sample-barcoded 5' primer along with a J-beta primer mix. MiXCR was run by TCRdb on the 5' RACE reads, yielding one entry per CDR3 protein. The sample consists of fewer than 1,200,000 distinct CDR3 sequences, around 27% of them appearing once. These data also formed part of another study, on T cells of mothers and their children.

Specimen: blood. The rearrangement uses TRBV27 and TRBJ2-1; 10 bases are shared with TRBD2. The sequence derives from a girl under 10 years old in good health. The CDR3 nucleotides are TGTGCCAGCAGTTTATTTAGCGGGGGGATCAATGAGCAGTTCTTC. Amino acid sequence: CASSLFSGGINEQFF.